This T cell receptor (beta chain) was retrieved from a study of beta chain features in type 1 diabetes. Study overall: All of the samples together had roughly 110 million sorted cells examined.

Study-level results: In all four CD4+ subsets, TCRB CDR3 length was significantly, moderately reduced in type 1 diabetes.

The sequenced template was cDNA made from the entire isolated RNA. It was found that naive, central memory and regulatory T cell samples averaged around 3.7 million reads. Clones were sequenced by immunoSEQ multiplex PCR, and TCRdb holds only the in-frame ones, with some missing. The sample lists 600,000 or so clones, over 13% occurring once. This clone has a handful of counts. Its antigen is unidentified. Sequenced sample: naive CD4+ T cells from blood. The sequence derives from a young man with type 1 diabetes.

CDR3 bases: TGCAGCGTGACTAGCGGGGGAAACAATGAGCAGTTCTTC. Encoded protein: CSVTSGGNNEQFF. The chain joins TRBV29-1 to TRBJ2-1; 12 positions agree with TRBD2. Germline CDR1 and CDR2: SQVTM and ANQGSEA. With 6 bases clipped from V and 5 bases from J, the junction kept 2 bases outside the gene matches. CDR3 size: 13 residues.